This T cell receptor (beta chain) was found in a study of cytomegalovirus exposure and HLA in healthy donors. As to this clone: Its antigen is as yet unknown.

Both 60 Vbeta primers and 13 Jbeta primers went into the PCR. Libraries were prepared by immunoSEQ multiplex PCR; TCRdb keeps only in-frame clonotypes and omits some of them. Of 120,000 or so clones in the sample, around 80% were seen once. The study, taken as a whole, reports: A later analysis reported that several of the most significant clusters appeared to be linked to common viral pathogens, among them Epstein-Barr virus.

The germline V gene has CDR1 MGHRA and CDR2 YSYEKL. The CDR3 is 13 amino acids. Trimming took 1 base from V and 7 from J, leaving 9 bases between them. This receptor was obtained from a man aged 30 to 45 in good health and CMV-seropositive. Sequenced material: PBMCs. The J gene is TRBJ2-3, the V gene TRBV4-1; D is undetermined. The DNA for the CDR3 is TGCGCCAGCAGCCAAGTCTACGGGTATACGCAGTATTTT. Protein sequence: CASSQVYGYTQYF.